This TCR beta chain emerged from a study of T cell responses to AZD1222 COVID-19 vaccine. TCRdb keeps only in-frame clones here, not all; method: immunoSEQ multiplex PCR. The sample has roughly 150,000 clones, 90% to 95% seen once. As concerns this clone: Its antigen is still unknown.

Study findings and constraints: In a largely white British group with more females than males, clonal diversity was possibly underestimated. Repertoires were collected only later (after the peak T cell response had occurred). Epitopes outside B.1.351 and B.1.1.7 mutated regions reportedly drew nearly half of spike TCRs.

The germline V and J ends were trimmed by 0 bases and 0 bases, with 9 bases remaining between them. The CDR3 extends over 17 amino acids. CDR1 and CDR2 (germline): MGHRA, YSYEKL. Material: peripheral blood, obtained 28 days after the second AZD1222 dose. This clonotype was sampled from an adult who received the AZD1222 COVID-19 vaccine. This chain uses TRBV4-1 with TRBJ2-6; D gene uncertain. The chain's CDR3 is CASSQDPGFSGANVLTF. The CDR3 bases are TGCGCCAGCAGCCAAGATCCCGGATTCTCTGGGGCCAACGTCCTGACTTTC.